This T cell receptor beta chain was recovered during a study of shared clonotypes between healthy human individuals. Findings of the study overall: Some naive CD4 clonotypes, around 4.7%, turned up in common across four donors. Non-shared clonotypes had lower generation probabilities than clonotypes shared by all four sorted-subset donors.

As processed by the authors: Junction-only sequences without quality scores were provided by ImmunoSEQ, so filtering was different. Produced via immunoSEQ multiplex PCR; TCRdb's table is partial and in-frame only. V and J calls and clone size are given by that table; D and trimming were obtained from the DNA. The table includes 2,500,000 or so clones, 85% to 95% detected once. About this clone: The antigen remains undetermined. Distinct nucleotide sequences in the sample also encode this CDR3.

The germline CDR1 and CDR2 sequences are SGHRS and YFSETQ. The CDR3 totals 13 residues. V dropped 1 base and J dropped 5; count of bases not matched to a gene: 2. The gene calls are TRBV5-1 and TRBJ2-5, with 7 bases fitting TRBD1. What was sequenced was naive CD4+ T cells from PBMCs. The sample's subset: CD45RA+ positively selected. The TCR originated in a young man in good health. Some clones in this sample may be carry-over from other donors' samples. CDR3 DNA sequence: TGCGCCAGCAGCTTGCAGGGGGAGGAGACCCAGTACTTC. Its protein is CASSLQGEETQYF.